What follows are 20 T cell receptor beta chains derived from one specimen sequenced in a study of blood T cells in healthy people across ages. Combining a sample-barcoded 5' primer with a J-beta primer mix, a second PCR ran for roughly 7 to 12 cycles. One entry per CDR3 protein, called by TCRdb with MiXCR from the 5' RACE reads. The sample comprises fewer than 950,000 distinct CDR3 sequences, under 40% of which are singletons, and roughly 13% rests with the top ten. What was sequenced was blood. These receptor sequences come from a man aged 18 to 30 in good health.

This clonotype has only a few counts. The chain carries TRBV20-1 and TRBJ2-7; 8 nucleotides match TRBD1. Germline trimming cut 3 bases from V and 0 bases from J; bases unmatched to any gene: 4. The CDR3 has 14 amino acids. Germline values: CDR1 DFQATT, CDR2 SNEGSKA (reference sequence). The CDR3 DNA reads TGCAGTGCTAGGAGGACAGGGAGCTCCTACGAGCAGTACTTC. Protein product: CSARRTGSSYEQYF.

Ten or more counts support this clonotype. The chain combines TRBV5-1 with TRBJ1-5; D remains ambiguous. Trimming took off 0 bases at V and 0 bases at J, with 7 bases between the two ends. The CDR3 sequence is 15 residues long. Germline loops: CDR1 SGHRS, CDR2 YFSETQ. The chain's CDR3 is CASSLGDYSNQPQHF. In nucleotides, the CDR3 is TGCGCCAGCAGCTTGGGGGATTATAGCAATCAGCCCCAGCATTTT.

V usage is TRBV10-3 and J usage is TRBJ1-4; possible D gene TRBD1, 5 bases. The germline gives CDR1 ENHRY, CDR2 SYGVKD. Trimming cost V 5 bases and J 6 bases, with 10 bases left between them. This CDR3 is built from 13 residues. CDR3: CAISKGVDEKLFF. CDR3 in DNA: TGTGCCATCAGTAAAGGGGTCGATGAAAAACTGTTTTTT.

This chain connects TRBV20-1 to TRBJ2-2; the D call may be TRBD1 or TRBD2 (6 bases each). With 0 bases removed from V and 4 bases from J, the gap between germline ends came to 12 bases. CDR1 and CDR2 (germline): DFQATT, SNEGSKA (reference sequence). This CDR3 is built from 15 residues. The CDR3 spells CSARDPGGVTGELFF. DNA of the CDR3: TGCAGTGCTAGAGATCCCGGGGGCGTCACCGGGGAGCTGTTTTTT.

Note on this clonotype: The junction departs from germline at one end; a sequencing error may be responsible. The V gene is TRBV4-3, the J gene TRBJ2-7, with D perhaps matching TRBD2 (6 bases). Germline lookup yields CDR1 LGHNA and CDR2 YSLEER. The CDR3 has 15 residues. This chain's CDR3 is CPSSQAPGGNYEQYF. The CDR3 DNA sequence: TGCCCCAGCAGCCAAGCCCCAGGAGGGAACTACGAGCAGTACTTC.

Only a few counts were recorded for this clonotype. The chain couples TRBV4-1 to TRBJ2-4, with 10 bases lining up with TRBD2. Germline values: CDR1 MGHRA, CDR2 YSYEKL. The CDR3 has 15 residues. Trimming took 5 bases from V and 7 from J; bases not matched to a gene: 8. Here the CDR3 DNA reads TGCGCCAGCAGCTCCGGGGGGGGACTAGCGAACATTCAGTACTTC. This translates into CASSSGGGLANIQYF.

The genes are TRBV7-3 and TRBJ2-1; D is possibly TRBD2 (6 bases). CDR1 and CDR2 from the germline V gene are SGHTA and FQGTGA. The CDR3 spans 15 residues. Trimming cost V 1 base and J 6 bases, with 13 bases left between them. CDR3 sequence: CASSLSIGTLNEQFF. The CDR3 DNA is TGTGCCAGCAGCTTAAGTATTGGGACTCTCAATGAGCAGTTCTTC.

The rearrangement links TRBV5-1 to TRBJ1-1; D call uncertain. Trimming took off 4 bases at V and 8 bases at J, with 21 bases between the two ends. Germline-derived CDR1 and CDR2 are SGHRS and YFSETQ. The length of the CDR3 is 15 residues. This CDR3 reads CASSPLQQPGAEAFF. The CDR3 DNA reads as TGCGCCAGCAGCCCACTCCAACAGCCCGGCGCCGAAGCTTTCTTT.

This clonotype was detected ten times or more. Because the CDR3's place on the DNA is in doubt, the DNA is left out and the CDR3 is given as listed by TCRdb. The gene calls are TRBV7-2 and TRBJ1-2. A total of 11 residues make up the CDR3, ends included. The germline V gene has CDR1 SGHTA and CDR2 FQGNSA. CDR3 residues: CASSFGNGYTF.

V usage is TRBV20-1 and J usage is TRBJ2-1; 12 bases fit TRBD2. Germline V gene lookup returns CDR1 DFQATT and CDR2 SNEGSKA (reference sequence). V trimming: 5 bases; J trimming: 9 bases; junction bases outside the gene matches: 5. The CDR3 runs to 13 residues. Written as DNA, the CDR3 is TGCAGTGCTCTAGCGGGGGGGGCCGCTGAGCAGTTCTTC. Residues: CSALAGGAAEQFF.

CDR3 DNA: TGTGCCAGCAGGGCGGGACAGGGGAGGGATACGCAGTATTTT. Its protein is CASRAGQGRDTQYF. V gene TRBV28 combines with J gene TRBJ2-3; 10 bases align to TRBD1. The junction had 6 bases not matched to a gene; V was cut back by 6 bases and J by 6 bases. The CDR3 spans 14 residues. Germline lookup yields CDR1 MDHEN and CDR2 SYDVKM.

The V gene is TRBV15, the J gene TRBJ2-2; D gene ambiguous. Germline V gene sequence: CDR1 LNHNV, CDR2 YYDKDF (reference sequence). V lost 1 base and J 6 bases, leaving 12 bases between the germline ends. The CDR3 runs to 15 residues. Written as DNA, the CDR3 is TGTGCCACCAGCAGAGTTGTTGCTCCCCCCGGGGAGCTGTTTTTT. It is translated as CATSRVVAPPGELFF.

This clonotype appeared once. Compared with germline, one end of the junction differs, possibly owing to a read error. The chain is built from TRBV12-3 or TRBV12-4 and TRBJ2-3, with TRBD1 matching over 8 bases. The CDR3 runs to 16 residues. The CDR3 DNA reads as TGTGCCAGCAGTTTCCCGGACAGGGATGGGGCAGATACGCGGTATTTT. Translation gives CASSFPDRDGADTRYF.

The V call is TRBV5-5, the J call TRBJ1-4; D call uncertain. With 4 bases removed from V and 3 bases from J, the gap between germline ends came to 10 bases. The length of the CDR3 is 14 residues. The germline V gene has CDR1 SGHKS and CDR2 YYEKEE (reference sequence). Written as DNA, the CDR3 is TGTGCCAGCAGCCAGGACGTAGCTAATGAAAAACTGTTTTTT. This sequence encodes CASSQDVANEKLFF.

This clonotype has just a few counts. V gene TRBV4-1 combines with J gene TRBJ2-4; 7 positions match TRBD2. Losses at the gene ends were 2 bases for V and 7 bases for J; bases not matched to a gene: 11. This CDR3 region has 16 residues. Germline values: CDR1 MGHRA, CDR2 YSYEKL. CDR3 sequence (DNA): TGCGCCAGCAGCCAATTAGGAGGACTAGTTGGGAACATTCAGTACTTC. It translates to CASSQLGGLVGNIQYF.

This chain links TRBV5-5 with TRBJ2-3; 8 bases line up with TRBD2. Germline V gene lookup returns CDR1 SGHKS and CDR2 YYEKEE (reference sequence). The length of the CDR3 is 15 residues. The trim removed 0 bases at V and 6 bases at J, leaving 6 bases unmatched. The DNA for the CDR3 is TGTGCCAGCAGCTTGGTGGCGGGGGGATACGATACGCAGTATTTT. It codes for CASSLVAGGYDTQYF.

V and J are TRBV5-5 and TRBJ2-6, with 9 bases fitting TRBD1. The CDR3 has 16 amino acids. Trimming cost V 7 bases and J 1 base; bases outside gene matches: 6. From germline, CDR1 is SGHKS and CDR2 YYEKEE (reference sequence). The DNA of the CDR3 is TGTGCCAGCTACAGGGGGCCGTTATCTGGGGCCAACGTCCTGACTTTC. Translated: CASYRGPLSGANVLTF.

V usage is TRBV6-2 or TRBV6-3 and J usage is TRBJ2-7; no definite D call. The CDR3 has 14 residues. CDR1 MNHEY and CDR2 SVGEGT come from the germline V gene. The germline V and J ends were trimmed by 7 bases and 3 bases, with 16 bases remaining between them. The CDR3 sequence is CASKQIPTDYEQYF. CDR3 in DNA: TGTGCCAGCAAGCAAATTCCCACGGACTACGAGCAGTACTTC.

This clonotype was counted at least ten times. This rearrangement joins TRBV29-1 to TRBJ2-5, with 11 positions matching TRBD2. Germline V CDR1 and CDR2: SQVTM, ANQGSEA. V shed 8 bases, J shed 1 base, and the junction held 6 bases outside the gene matches. The CDR3 length is 14 residues. In DNA form, the CDR3 reads TGCAGCACAAAGGGGACTAGCGGCCAAGAGACCCAGTACTTC. This codes for CSTKGTSGQETQYF.

The chain joins TRBV4-3 to TRBJ1-4; 7 bases are a match to TRBD1. Trimming cost V 1 base and J 10 bases; bases outside gene matches: 9. This CDR3 spans 15 amino acids. From germline, CDR1 is LGHNA and CDR2 YSLEER. CDR3 bases: TGCGCCAGCAGCCAAGCGGACAGGCTCGAGGGAAAACTGTTTTTT. This codes for CASSQADRLEGKLFF.